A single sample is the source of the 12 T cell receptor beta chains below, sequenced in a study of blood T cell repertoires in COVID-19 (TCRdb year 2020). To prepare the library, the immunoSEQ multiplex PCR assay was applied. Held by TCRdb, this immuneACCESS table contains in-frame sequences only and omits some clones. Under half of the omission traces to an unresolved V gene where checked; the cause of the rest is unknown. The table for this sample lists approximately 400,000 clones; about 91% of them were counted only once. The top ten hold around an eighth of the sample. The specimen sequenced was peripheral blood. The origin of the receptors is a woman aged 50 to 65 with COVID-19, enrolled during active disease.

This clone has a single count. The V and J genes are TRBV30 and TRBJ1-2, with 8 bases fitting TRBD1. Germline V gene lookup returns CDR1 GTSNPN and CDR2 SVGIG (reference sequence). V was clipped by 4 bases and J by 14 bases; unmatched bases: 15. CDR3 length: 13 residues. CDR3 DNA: TGTGCCTGGATCCTACCGGTGACAGGGGCGGAAACCTTC. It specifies CAWILPVTGAETF.

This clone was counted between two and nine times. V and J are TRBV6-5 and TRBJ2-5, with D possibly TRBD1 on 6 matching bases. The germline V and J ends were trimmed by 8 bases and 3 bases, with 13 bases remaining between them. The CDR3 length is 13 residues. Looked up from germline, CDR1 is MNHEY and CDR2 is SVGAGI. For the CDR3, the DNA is TGTGCCAGCGTAAGGGGGTCGGAAGAGACCCAGTACTTC. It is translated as CASVRGSEETQYF.

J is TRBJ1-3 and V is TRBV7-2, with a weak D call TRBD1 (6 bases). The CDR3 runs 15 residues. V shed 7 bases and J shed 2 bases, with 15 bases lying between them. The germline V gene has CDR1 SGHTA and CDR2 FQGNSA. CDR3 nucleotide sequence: TGTGCCAGCACCGATACAGGGAAGGCTGGAAACACCATATATTTT. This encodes CASTDTGKAGNTIYF.

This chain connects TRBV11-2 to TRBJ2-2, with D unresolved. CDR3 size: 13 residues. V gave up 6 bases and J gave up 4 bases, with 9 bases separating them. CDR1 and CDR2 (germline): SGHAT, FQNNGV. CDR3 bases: TGTGCCAGCAGGGCAAGTCGCACCGGGGAGCTGTTTTTT. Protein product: CASRASRTGELFF.

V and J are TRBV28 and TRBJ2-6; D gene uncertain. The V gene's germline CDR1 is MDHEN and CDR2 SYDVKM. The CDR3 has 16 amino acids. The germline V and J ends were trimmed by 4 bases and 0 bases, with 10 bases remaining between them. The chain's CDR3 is CASSSLKSSGANVLTF. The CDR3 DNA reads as TGTGCCAGCAGTTCACTGAAAAGCTCTGGGGCCAACGTCCTGACTTTC.

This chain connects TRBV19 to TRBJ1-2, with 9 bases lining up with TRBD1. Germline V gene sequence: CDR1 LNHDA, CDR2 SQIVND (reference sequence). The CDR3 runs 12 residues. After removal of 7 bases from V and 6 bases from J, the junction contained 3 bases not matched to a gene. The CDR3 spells CASTWTGDGYTF. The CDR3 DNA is TGTGCCAGTACCTGGACAGGGGATGGCTACACCTTC.

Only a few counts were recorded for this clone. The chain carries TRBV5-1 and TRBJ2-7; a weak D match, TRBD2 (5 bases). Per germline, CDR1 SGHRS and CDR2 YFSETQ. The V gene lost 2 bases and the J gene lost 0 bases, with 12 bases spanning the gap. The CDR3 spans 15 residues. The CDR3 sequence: CASSLSGGPSYEQYF. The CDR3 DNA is TGCGCCAGCAGCTTAAGCGGCGGACCCTCCTACGAGCAGTACTTC.

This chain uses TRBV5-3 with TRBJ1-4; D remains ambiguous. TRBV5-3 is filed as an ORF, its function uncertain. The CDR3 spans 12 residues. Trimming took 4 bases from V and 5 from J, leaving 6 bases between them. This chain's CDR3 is CARSLTNEKLFF. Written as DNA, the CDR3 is TGTGCCAGAAGCCTGACAAATGAAAAACTGTTTTTT.

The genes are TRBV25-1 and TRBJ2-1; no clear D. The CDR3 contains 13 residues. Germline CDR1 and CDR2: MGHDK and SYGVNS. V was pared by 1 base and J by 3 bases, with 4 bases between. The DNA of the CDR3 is TGTGCCAGCAGTGAATCTATCTACAATGAGCAGTTCTTC. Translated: CASSESIYNEQFF.

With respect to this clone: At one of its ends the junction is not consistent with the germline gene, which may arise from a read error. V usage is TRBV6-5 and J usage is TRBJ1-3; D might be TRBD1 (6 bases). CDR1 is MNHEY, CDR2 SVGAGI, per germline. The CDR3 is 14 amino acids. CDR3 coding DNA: TGTGCCAGCGGTTATACAGGGATTGGAAACACCATATATTTT. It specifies CASGYTGIGNTIYF.

Written as DNA, the CDR3 is TGTGCCAGCAGTACGCGGGGCGCCCAAGAGACCCAGTACTTC. This codes for CASSTRGAQETQYF. The V and J genes are TRBV9 and TRBJ2-5, with a tentative D call TRBD2 (6 bases). The germline V gene has CDR1 SGDLS and CDR2 YYNGEE. Trimming left V 5 bases short and J 1 base short, with 12 bases between. The CDR3 is made up of 14 amino acids. Full variable domain (missing parts from reference TRBV9 and TRBJ2-5): DSGVTQTPKHLITATGQRVTLRCSPRSGDLSVYWYQQSLDQGLQFLIQYYNGEERAKGNILERFSAQQFPDLHSELNLSSLELGDSALYFCASSTRGAQETQYFGPGTRLLVL.

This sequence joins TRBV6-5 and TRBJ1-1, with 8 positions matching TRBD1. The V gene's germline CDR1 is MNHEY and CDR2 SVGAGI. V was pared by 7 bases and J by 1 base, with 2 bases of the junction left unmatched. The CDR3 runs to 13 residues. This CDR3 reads CASTGQGNTEAFF. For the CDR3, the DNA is TGTGCCAGCACAGGACAGGGGAACACTGAAGCTTTCTTT.